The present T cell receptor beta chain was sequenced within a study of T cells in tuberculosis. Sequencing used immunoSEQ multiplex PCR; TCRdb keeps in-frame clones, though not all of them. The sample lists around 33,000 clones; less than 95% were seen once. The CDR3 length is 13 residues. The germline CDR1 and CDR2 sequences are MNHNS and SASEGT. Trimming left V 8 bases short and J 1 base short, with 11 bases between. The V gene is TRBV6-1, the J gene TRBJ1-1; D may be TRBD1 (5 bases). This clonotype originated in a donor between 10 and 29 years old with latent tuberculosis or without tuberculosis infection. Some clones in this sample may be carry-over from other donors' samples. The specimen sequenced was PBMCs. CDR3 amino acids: CASSITGNTEAFF. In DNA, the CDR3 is TGTGCCAGCTCAATAACAGGGAACACTGAAGCTTTCTTT.